This TCR beta chain derives from a study of T cells in Graves' hyperthyroidism and ophthalmopathy (dated by TCRdb to the late 2010s). With respect to the entire study: Peripheral blood samples were taken at initial diagnosis, before any treatment was given. An independent validation cohort of under 20 hyperthyroidism patients and about 16 patients who later progressed to ophthalmopathy tested prospective prediction of ophthalmopathy. Following sampling, methimazole starting at 30 mg daily was given to hyperthyroidism patients, and high-dose intravenous methylprednisolone was given to ophthalmopathy patients. The 100 or so discovery patients were randomly divided into training and test sets at a 7:3 ratio. According to the paper, TCR Vbeta CDR3 sequencing was carried out on some 130 peripheral blood samples, which came from some 41 ophthalmopathy, some 73 hyperthyroidism and 17 progressor patients. To identify distinguishing TCR V-J signatures, a discovery cohort of around 98 patients was used, comprising 40 to 45 with Graves' ophthalmopathy and roughly 60 with stable Graves' hyperthyroidism. In six Graves' hyperthyroidism patients, the study also compared T-cell repertoires from thyroid tissue with T-cell repertoires from blood.

CDR1 and CDR2, looked up from the germline V gene (reference sequence), are PRHDT and FYEKMQ. V is clipped by 0 bases and J by 5 bases, and the sequence between their germline boundaries is 18 bases long. Its CDR3 holds 17 amino acids, cysteine through phenylalanine. The CDR3 DNA has 51 bases and is translated from base 1. In the ophthalmopathy patients, disease was moderately to severely active, with a Clinical Activity Score of 3 or more, a NOSPECS grade of 4 or more, and a duration of less than 3 months. Exclusion was applied to patients with uncontrolled infections, other autoimmune diseases, pregnancy or lactation. Diagnoses relied on clinical symptoms, serum thyroxine and TRAb, thyroid ultrasound and orbital computed tomography. Ficoll-Paque density gradient centrifugation was used to isolate PBMCs from 9.5 to 10 ml of fresh peripheral blood. Total RNA was extracted using Trizol reagent, and RNA quality was assessed on an Agilent 2100 Bioanalyzer.

The TCR beta CDR3 regions were amplified from RNA transcripts. The first round of RT-PCR for the TCR CDR3 was performed with the HTBI primer set and the Qiagen OneStep RT-PCR kit. The libraries were constructed in a second round of multiplex PCR and then size-selected and purified. Sequencing of the libraries was done on an Illumina HiSeq2000 using paired-end 100 bp reads. The authors processed their data as follows. SOAPnuke was used to process the raw data, removing reads that contained adapters or uncalled bases, had a mean Phred below 15, or lacked an exact match to the constant primer or identifier. High-quality paired reads were merged using COPE v1.2.5, and each unique nucleotide sequence was defined as a clonotype. Clonotypes were aligned to IMGT TRBV, TRBD and TRBJ reference segments using MiTCR v1.1. Analysis was restricted to V-J combinations with a frequency above 0.0001, which covered 99.2% of repertoires. The TCS score was defined as the ratio of F50 (clonal expansion) to E x V (chaos), calculated using BLOSUM62-based TCRdist between CDR3 peptides within each V-J. Welch's t-statistics and random forest reduced 500 to 550 V-J features to under 15, which were used in a naive Bayes classifier (R e1071). TCRdb reprocessed the public reads (quality trimming at Q25 with fastp, clone calling with MiXCR) and kept in-frame beta chains. Rows are combined by CDR3 protein, so each entry shows the most common genes and DNA. For this entry, the V and J calls and clone size follow TCRdb and not the study's own pipeline. Recorded for this sample are around 340,000 distinct CDR3 sequences; around 18% of them occurred a single time. The ten largest clonotypes hold roughly 15% of the sample.

This clonotype was observed many times. The specificity of this receptor is unknown. It has no much larger one-base neighbor in the sample; base qualities were not kept. Overall study results and their limits: Most expanded thyroid clonotypes (frequency above 0.001) were also detected in blood, suggesting blood repertoires may reflect thyroid immune responses. No statistical method was used to fix the sample size in advance, and group allocation was not hidden from the investigators. In validation, progression to ophthalmopathy was predicted by the model with around 70% sensitivity and about 72% specificity, a median of approximately 6.5 months before onset. A 13 V-J signature model separated ophthalmopathy from stable hyperthyroidism, with approximately 87% sensitivity and 81.08% specificity in cross-validation and 80%/75% in testing.

The clonotype originates from a woman in her thirties or forties with Graves' ophthalmopathy. The sample consisted of blood. The rearrangement combines TRBV13 with TRBJ2-3; the D segment is perhaps TRBD1 or TRBD2, each sharing 5 matched bases. The CDR3 region: CASSLGGLGRDGDTQYF. The sequenced DNA: TGTGCCAGCAGCTTAGGCGGGTTGGGCAGGGACGGAGATACGCAGTATTTT.